A selection of T cell receptor beta chains follows, all from one sample in a study of blood T cells in healthy people across ages. TCRdb reprocessed the 5' RACE reads via MiXCR and lists one record per CDR3 protein. The sample has 750,000 or so distinct CDR3 sequences; 20% to 30% are singletons. Another study also made use of these data, one on T cells of mothers and their children.

The sequencing sample was made of blood. The origin of the receptors is a boy younger than 18 in good health. CDR3s include the opening cysteine and the closing phenylalanine or tryptophan. A D gene is named only where the DNA matches it firmly. Not every row has a clone size; where given, it reads once, few, many or a size class.

v_call	d_call	j_call	clone_size	cdr3_nt	cdr3_aa
TRBV4-3	-	TRBJ2-1	few	TGCGCCAGCAGCCAAGATACAGGATATGAGCAGTTCTTC	CASSQDTGYEQFF
TRBV28	-	TRBJ2-5	few	TGTGCCAGCAGTCAGGGACTCTCACTGCGGGAGACCCAGTACTTC	CASSQGLSLRETQYF
TRBV7-2	-	TRBJ2-1	-	TGTGCCAGCAGCTTAGGACTCGAAGGGGATGAGCAGTTCTTC	CASSLGLEGDEQFF
TRBV4-3	TRBD1	TRBJ2-3	few	TGCGCCAGCAGCCAAGATGCGACAGGGGGACTCACAGATACGCAGTATTTT	CASSQDATGGLTDTQYF
TRBV12-3/TRBV12-4	-	TRBJ2-3	-	TGTGCCAGCACCCTGGTAGGCGGGGGCCACACAGATACGCAGTATTTT	CASTLVGGGHTDTQYF
TRBV20-1	-	TRBJ2-6	-	TGCAGTGTAGGCCTTCCTGGGGCCAACGTCCTGACTTTC	CSVGLPGANVLTF
TRBV29-1	TRBD1	TRBJ1-5	-	TGCAGCGTGAGGACAGGGGGCCTAAATCAGCCCCAGCATTTT	CSVRTGGLNQPQHF
TRBV11-1	-	TRBJ2-1	once	TGTGCCAGCAGCTTATGGAGTGGAACCTACAATGAGCAGTTCTTC	CASSLWSGTYNEQFF
TRBV20-1	-	TRBJ2-5	-	TGCAGTGCCAGAGAGGAGACTACAAAGACCCAGTACTTC	CSAREETTKTQYF
TRBV5-5	-	TRBJ1-5	-	TGTGCCAGCAGCTTGAGTCAGTTTAGCAATCAGCCCCAGCATTTT	CASSLSQFSNQPQHF
TRBV12-3/TRBV12-4	-	TRBJ1-2	-	TGTGCCAGCATGCAACGGGTAGGAGGCTACACCTTC	CASMQRVGGYTF
TRBV6-2/TRBV6-3	TRBD1	TRBJ2-7	-	TGTGCCAGCAGACGACAGGGGGCCACTACTTACGAGCAGTACTTC	CASRRQGATTYEQYF